This T cell receptor (beta chain) was recovered during a study of blood T cell repertoires in COVID-19. The CDR3 spans 17 residues. Sequenced by immunoSEQ multiplex PCR; TCRdb stores in-frame clones only, minus some. The sample comprises around 250,000 clones, approximately 82% of which are singletons, and over 14% rests with the top ten. The receptor was derived from a man aged 35 to 55 who had recovered from COVID-19. The chain uses TRBV21-1 and TRBJ1-4. TRBV21-1 is assigned pseudogene status. The specimen was PBMCs or T cells enriched from blood (not recorded which). The CDR3 region has the DNA TGTGCCAGCAGCAAAGAGCGGACTTCAGCATGGAATGAAAAACTGTTTTTT. Translating it yields CASSKERTSAWNEKLFF.